Reported below is one T cell receptor beta chain. TCRdb keeps only in-frame clones here, not all; method: immunoSEQ multiplex PCR. The table lists hundreds of thousands of clones, approximately 90% of them singletons. The sample belongs to a study of blood T cell repertoires in COVID-19. The length of the CDR3 is 13 residues. Germline CDR1 SGHDN, CDR2 FVKESK. V lost 0 bases, J lost 0 bases, and 2 bases lay in between. Sequencing input: peripheral blood. This sequence was found in a man aged 18 to 30 with active or convalescent COVID-19. The chain links TRBV14 to TRBJ1-1; D uncertain. The CDR3 region is CASSQDMNTEAFF. CDR3 DNA: TGTGCCAGCAGCCAAGATATGAACACTGAAGCTTTCTTT.